This record looks at one T cell receptor (beta chain) sequence and its context. The record originates from a study of blood T cell repertoires in COVID-19. Whole-study context: COVID-19 samples collected from the United States, Italy and Spain covered acute and convalescent phases. PBMCs, B-cell-depleted T cells, or T cells were the source of the cDNA or gDNA that made up the material.

Original data processing: Quantification of nucleated cells was approximated via reference gene primer amplification. Only in-frame clones appear in the TCRdb table, and some are missing; sequencing was by immunoSEQ multiplex PCR. V and J calls and clone size are copied from that table; D and trimming were computed from the DNA. The repertoire consists of about 93,000 clones, with approximately 87% occurring once and the leading ten covering approximately 1.5%. The germline V and J ends were trimmed by 2 bases and 0 bases, with 20 bases remaining between them. The V gene's germline CDR1 is SGHDN and CDR2 FVKESK. The CDR3 covers 20 residues.

The clonotype comes from a human donor with active COVID-19. The donor label of this sample is uncertain. The gene calls are TRBV14 and TRBJ1-6; D gene ambiguous. Input material: peripheral blood. The CDR3 sequence: CASSQRSNRGSSSYNSPLHF. CDR3 bases: TGTGCCAGCAGCCAACGGTCTAATCGGGGATCGAGCTCCTATAATTCACCCCTCCACTTT. Using reference TRBV14 and TRBJ1-6 for the parts outside the CDR3, the full variable domain is EAGVTQFPSHSVIEKGQTVTLRCDPISGHDNLYWYRRVMGKEIKFLLHFVKESKQDESGMPNNRFLAERTGGTYSTLKVQPAELEDSGVYFCASSQRSNRGSSSYNSPLHFGNGTRLTVT.